The TCR beta chain under discussion was sequenced for a study of shared clonotypes between healthy human individuals. Study results and limitations: Rarefaction revealed incomplete sorted-subset sequencing despite large depth. Read depth was anticipated to influence clonotype sharing among donors. It was the few donors that limited the genetic and exposure-history diversity represented.

The assay ran at deep level. TCRdb keeps only in-frame clones here, not all; method: immunoSEQ multiplex PCR. The sample contains around 1.4 million clones, around 98.5% of which appear only once. As regards this clone: Antigen unknown.

V gave up 1 base and J gave up 5 bases, with 15 bases separating them. The germline V gene has CDR1 MGHRA and CDR2 YSYEKL. This CDR3 has 16 amino acids. The clonotype was recovered from a man younger than 45 in good health. The sequenced material came from naive CD4+ T cells sorted from blood. Subset in this sample: CD45RA+ positively selected. V usage is TRBV4-1 and J usage is TRBJ2-1; D gene ambiguous. The chain's CDR3 is CASSQGVALGNNEQFF. The DNA of the CDR3 is TGCGCCAGCAGCCAAGGCGTTGCGCTGGGTAACAATGAGCAGTTCTTC.